This T cell receptor beta chain was recovered during a study of blood T cells in healthy people across ages. Overall study findings and caveats: Per million T cells, TCR beta diversity dropped about linearly as age rose. TCR beta diversity tracked closely with naive T cell percentage.

The V gene lost 3 bases and the J gene lost 8 bases, with 11 bases spanning the gap. The CDR3 consists of 13 residues. CDR1 is LGHNA, CDR2 YNFKEQ, per germline. A J-beta primer mix and a sample-barcoded 5' primer were used in a second PCR of roughly 6 to 11 cycles. TCRdb re-called the 5' RACE reads with MiXCR, one entry per CDR3 protein. Of about 1.6 million distinct CDR3 sequences detected, about 32% appear once; the ten largest clones hold about 10%. Donors gave around 10 milliliters of peripheral blood apiece. This clonotype was observed a few times. The antigen remains undetermined. Material for sequencing was blood. The sequence was obtained from a woman aged 25-40 years in good health. The chain couples TRBV4-2 to TRBJ2-1; D might be TRBD1 or TRBD2, each matching 5 bases. The CDR3 spells CASSHRDHDEQFF. The CDR3 DNA is TGTGCCAGCAGCCACCGGGACCACGATGAGCAGTTCTTC.